This TCR beta chain was captured in a study of T cells in Graves' hyperthyroidism and ophthalmopathy. Study outcomes and limitations: Among clonotypes expanded in thyroid above 0.001, most were also found in blood.

Patients counted as stable if ophthalmopathy did not develop within 18 months. These patients, aged 18 to 65, had recently diagnosed hyperthyroidism lasting under 2 months. Exclusion of a patient resulted from uncontrolled infection, other autoimmune disease, pregnancy or lactation. CDR3 length: 15 residues. Germline values: CDR1 MGHDK, CDR2 SYGVNS. V was shortened by 4 bases and J by 2 bases, with 15 bases between the two germline ends. The sample holds many counts of this clonotype. The antigen remains unidentified. Amplified TCR beta CDR3 regions derived from RNA transcripts. A set of HTBI primers served as the primers for a first-round RT-PCR of the TCR CDR3. TCRdb processed the multiplex PCR reads anew with MiXCR; each CDR3 protein has one entry. This sample has roughly 420,000 distinct CDR3 sequences, with around 16% found just once.

The genes are TRBV25-1 and TRBJ2-7, with D maybe TRBD2 (5 bases). Material: blood. The receptor was derived from a woman between 18 and 30 years old with Graves' hyperthyroidism. Here the CDR3 reads CASSGAGVGTYEQYF. CDR3 DNA: TGTGCCAGCAGTGGAGCCGGGGTTGGGACCTACGAGCAGTACTTC.